These 15 T cell receptor beta chains were all obtained from the same sample, sequenced in a study of OX40 agonist ivuxolimab in advanced cancers. Profiling relied on immunoSEQ multiplex PCR, and the TCRdb table lists in-frame clones only, not all of them. The sample consists of 70,000 to 95,000 clones, roughly 94% of them appearing once. Sequenced here: CD4+ or CD8+ T cells sorted from blood, sampled in a trial of the OX40 agonist ivuxolimab. The receptors stem from an adult with an advanced solid tumor such as melanoma, head and neck, liver or kidney cancer.

V and J are TRBV7-9 and TRBJ2-3; D unclear. In germline, CDR1 is SEHNR, CDR2 FQNEAQ (reference sequence). Deletions cut 4 bases from V and 4 bases from J, with 6 bases between. The CDR3 runs to 12 residues. The CDR3 region has the DNA TGTGCCAGCAGCTCGACCCCAGATACGCAGTATTTT. This encodes CASSSTPDTQYF.

J is TRBJ2-1 and V is TRBV15; 7 bases align to TRBD1. The germline V gene encodes CDR1 LNHNV and CDR2 YYDKDF (reference sequence). The V gene end was trimmed by 2 bases and the J gene end by 7 bases; junction bases not matched to a gene: 14. This CDR3 is 17 amino acids long. Written as DNA, the CDR3 is TGTGCCACCAGCAGACCGGGTACAGGGGCCCTACAAAATGAGCAGTTCTTC. Protein product: CATSRPGTGALQNEQFF.

This rearrangement joins TRBV7-8 to TRBJ2-3; 12 nucleotides match TRBD2. V lost 2 bases and J lost 0; bases outside the gene matches: 6. CDR3 size: 18 residues. The germline V gene encodes CDR1 SGHVS and CDR2 FQNEAQ. The CDR3 is CASSLPTSGGTSTDTQYF. The CDR3, as DNA: TGTGCCAGCAGCTTACCGACTAGCGGGGGAACTAGCACAGATACGCAGTATTTT.

This clone is a singleton in its sample. The chain is built from TRBV30 and TRBJ2-7; D assignment may be TRBD1 or TRBD2 (6 bases each). CDR3 length: 13 residues. Germline-derived CDR1 and CDR2 are GTSNPN and SVGIG (reference sequence). The V and J ends lost 5 bases and 1 base respectively, with 12 bases between them. The CDR3 region is CAWGGQESYEQYF. The CDR3, as DNA: TGTGCCTGGGGGGGGCAGGAATCCTACGAGCAGTACTTC.

The chain is built from TRBV13 and TRBJ2-3; 9 positions agree with TRBD2. CDR3 length equals 17 residues. The ends lost 5 bases at V and 0 bases at J; junction bases unmatched: 9. Germline lookup yields CDR1 PRHDT and CDR2 FYEKMQ (reference sequence). CDR3 sequence: CASSGTSSGRSTDTQYF. In nucleotides, the CDR3 is TGTGCCAGCAGCGGGACCTCCAGCGGGAGGAGCACAGATACGCAGTATTTT.

The CDR3 nucleotides read TGCGCCAGCAGCCAAGGGGAAAATTCCTACGAGCAGTACTTC. It translates to CASSQGENSYEQYF. This chain uses TRBV4-3 with TRBJ2-7; D not resolved. CDR1 is LGHNA, CDR2 YSLEER, per germline. Trimming took 1 base from V and 1 from J, leaving 8 bases between them. CDR3 length equals 14 residues.

The chain has TRBV7-9 and TRBJ1-3; D is ambiguous. Per the germline V gene, CDR1 is SEHNR and CDR2 is FQNEAQ (reference sequence). There are 15 residues in the CDR3. Trimming cost V 0 bases and J 2 bases, with 8 bases left between them. CDR3 residues: CASSLAAAAGNTIYF. The CDR3 DNA follows: TGTGCCAGCAGCTTAGCCGCGGCCGCTGGAAACACCATATATTTT.

V and J are TRBV27 and TRBJ1-6, with D perhaps matching TRBD1 (5 bases). The length of the CDR3 is 16 residues. CDR1 is MNHEY, CDR2 SMNVEV, per germline (reference sequence). Deletions cut 4 bases from V and 2 bases from J, with 12 bases between. CDR3 sequence reads: CASSWGVGTYNSPLHF. In DNA, the CDR3 is TGTGCCAGCAGTTGGGGGGTTGGAACCTATAATTCACCCCTCCACTTT.

Regarding this clone: Other nucleotide sequences from this sample produce the same CDR3. The chain has TRBV5-1 and TRBJ2-7, with 7 bases aligning to TRBD1. The CDR3 covers 13 residues. The germline CDR1 and CDR2 sequences are SGHRS and YFSETQ. J lost 2 bases, V lost 4 bases, and 3 bases had no gene match. The DNA for the CDR3 is TGCGCCAGCAGCCCGGGGACAGCCTACGAGCAGTACTTC. It specifies CASSPGTAYEQYF.

The chain couples TRBV29-1 to TRBJ1-1; 9 positions match TRBD1. The CDR3 totals 14 residues. V shed 5 bases and J 6 bases; nucleotides not matched to a gene: 10. Germline V lookup: CDR1 SQVTM, CDR2 ANQGSEA. The CDR3 spells CSVRVRTGAPEAFF. The CDR3 nucleotides are TGCAGCGTTCGGGTGAGGACAGGGGCCCCTGAAGCTTTCTTT.

This chain joins TRBV19 and TRBJ1-1; possibly TRBD1 for D (5 bases). V dropped 5 bases and J dropped 4 bases, with 14 bases sitting between them. CDR3 length: 14 amino acids. In germline, CDR1 is LNHDA, CDR2 SQIVND (reference sequence). CDR3 in amino acids: CASSGMGTTTEAFF. The CDR3 DNA sequence: TGTGCCAGTAGTGGAATGGGGACCACCACTGAAGCTTTCTTT.

This clone is a singleton in its sample. The chain is built from TRBV7-2 and TRBJ2-1; 10 nucleotides agree with TRBD2. This CDR3 comprises 14 residues. V dropped 2 bases and J dropped 7; count of bases not matched to a gene: 2. The V gene's germline CDR1 is SGHTA and CDR2 FQGNSA. CDR3 sequence reads: CASSLTSGKNEQFF. The CDR3 DNA sequence: TGTGCCAGCAGCTTAACTAGCGGGAAAAATGAGCAGTTCTTC.

The chain joins TRBV9 to TRBJ2-3; D is unclear. Germline V gives CDR1 SGDLS, CDR2 YYNGEE. Trimming stripped 1 base from V and 1 base from J, with 13 bases between. CDR3 length: 16 residues. CDR3 DNA sequence: TGTGCCAGCAGCGTATATCCTCTTGAGGGCACAGATACGCAGTATTTT. It yields the protein CASSVYPLEGTDTQYF.

Concerning this clone itself: The sample contains more than one DNA sequence encoding this CDR3. The chain uses TRBV9 and TRBJ1-2; D is unresolved. The CDR3 is 14 amino acids. CDR1 and CDR2 (germline): SGDLS, YYNGEE. With 0 bases removed from V and 3 bases from J, the gap between germline ends came to 9 bases. The CDR3 DNA reads as TGTGCCAGCAGCGTAGGGGGAGGTGACTATGGCTACACCTTC. It translates to CASSVGGGDYGYTF. The full variable domain, its missing parts supplied by reference TRBV9 and TRBJ1-2, is DSGVTQTPKHLITATGQRVTLRCSPRSGDLSVYWYQQSLDQGLQFLIQYYNGEERAKGNILERFSAQQFPDLHSELNLSSLELGDSALYFCASSVGGGDYGYTFGSGTRLTVV.

Here the CDR3 reads CASSYLGGQGINEQFF. The CDR3 DNA sequence: TGTGCCAGCAGTTACTTGGGGGGACAGGGGATCAATGAGCAGTTCTTC. The gene calls are TRBV27 and TRBJ2-1; 10 nucleotides line up with TRBD1. Looked up from germline, CDR1 is MNHEY and CDR2 is SMNVEV (reference sequence). The V and J ends lost 4 bases and 6 bases, in that order; junction bases with no gene match: 9. This CDR3 comprises 16 residues.